These 3 T cell receptor beta chains came from one sample sequenced in a study of T cells in Graves' hyperthyroidism and ophthalmopathy. RNA transcripts yielded amplified TCR beta CDR3 regions. Carried out on the TCR CDR3, a first-round RT-PCR used the HTBI primer set. In TCRdb, the multiplex PCR reads were re-called with MiXCR into one record per CDR3 protein. The sample gives roughly 500,000 distinct CDR3 sequences, roughly 25% of which show up once; approximately 10% is in the top ten. The material sequenced was blood. These receptors were taken from a woman aged 25 to 39 with Graves' ophthalmopathy.

In this sample, this clonotype turned up many times. This chain uses TRBV25-1 with TRBJ2-2, with 8 bases aligning to TRBD1. The CDR3 spans 14 residues. Per germline, CDR1 MGHDK and CDR2 SYGVNS. After removal of 8 bases from V and 1 base from J, the junction contained 3 bases not matched to a gene. CDR3 residues: CASCGTGNTGELFF. The CDR3, as DNA: TGTGCCAGCTGCGGGACAGGGAACACCGGGGAGCTGTTTTTT.

J is TRBJ1-1 and V is TRBV6-1, with D unresolved. The CDR3 length is 15 residues. Trimming left V 6 bases short and J 3 bases short, with 17 bases between. The germline gives CDR1 MNHNS, CDR2 SASEGT. The CDR3 sequence is CASRRQRRTDTEAFF. CDR3 bases: TGTGCCAGCAGGCGTCAAAGACGGACGGACACTGAAGCTTTCTTT.

In its sample, this clonotype was seen a few times. The gene calls are TRBV29-1 and TRBJ2-2; the D is unclear. CDR3 length: 12 residues. V lost 5 bases and J 2 bases, leaving 6 bases between the germline ends. The germline CDR1 and CDR2 sequences are SQVTM and ANQGSEA. The CDR3 is CSVYLNTGELFF. The CDR3 DNA reads TGCAGCGTTTATCTAAACACCGGGGAGCTGTTTTTT.